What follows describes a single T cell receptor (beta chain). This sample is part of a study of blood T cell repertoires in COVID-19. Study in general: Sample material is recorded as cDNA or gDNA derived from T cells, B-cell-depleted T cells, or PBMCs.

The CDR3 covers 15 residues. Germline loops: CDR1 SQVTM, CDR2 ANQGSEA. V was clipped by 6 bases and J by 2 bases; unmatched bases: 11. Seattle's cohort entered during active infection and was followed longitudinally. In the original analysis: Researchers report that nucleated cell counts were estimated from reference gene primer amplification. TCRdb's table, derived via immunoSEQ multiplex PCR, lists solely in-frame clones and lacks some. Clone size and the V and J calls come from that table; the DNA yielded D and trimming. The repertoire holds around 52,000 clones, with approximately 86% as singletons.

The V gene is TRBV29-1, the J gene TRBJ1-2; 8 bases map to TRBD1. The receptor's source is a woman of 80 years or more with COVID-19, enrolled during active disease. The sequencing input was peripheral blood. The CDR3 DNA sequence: TGCAGCGTCGTTTCCATGGACAGGGACAACTATGGCTACACCTTC. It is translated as CSVVSMDRDNYGYTF.